The present entry profiles one T cell receptor beta chain with its context. Its antigen remains unknown. This sample is part of a study of blood T cells in healthy people across ages. Overall study findings and caveats: Both higher diversity and more naive CD4+ cells marked long-lived donors when set against aged donors. Per million T cells, the diversity of TCR beta decreased roughly linearly as age advanced. Samples with more naive T cells showed higher observed beta diversity. A conclusive naive versus antigen-experienced comparison was prevented by the unsorted PBMCs.

Germline CDR1 reads MNHEY; CDR2 reads SMNVEV (reference sequence). This CDR3 contains 14 residues. V lost 5 bases and J lost 5, with 12 bases in between. Combining a sample-barcoded 5' primer with a J-beta primer mix, a second PCR ran for about 6 to 12 cycles. TCRdb called the 5' RACE reads again in MiXCR, with one record for every CDR3 protein. Among some 1.8 million distinct CDR3 sequences listed, approximately 40% were seen once. The material sequenced was blood. This sequence joins TRBV27 and TRBJ1-4; D is ambiguous. The sequence came from a human donor in good health. For the CDR3, the DNA is TGTGCCAGCAGTCCTATGAGGTGGAATGAAAAACTGTTTTTT. This translates into CASSPMRWNEKLFF.